This TCR beta chain was obtained from a study of T cell repertoires in cytomegalovirus infection. About the study: Both recently identified HLA-C-restricted and well-studied HLA-B-restricted CMV epitopes were used in the study. Matching HLA type and CMV infection were both indicated by public TCR beta signatures. Findings and caveats of the study: Carriers of CMV plus the relevant HLA were identified by cumulative public TCR beta family frequency. Within the response measured ex vivo, HLA-C-restricted CMV-specific TCR beta clonotypes were dominant.

The sample holds many counts of this clonotype. What it binds is unknown. Trimming cost V 1 base and J 2 bases; bases outside gene matches: 5. Germline-derived CDR1 and CDR2 are MNHEY and SVGEGT. The CDR3 is made up of 15 amino acids. MiXCR was run by TCRdb on the reads, yielding one entry per CDR3 protein. The sample has 100,000 to 150,000 distinct CDR3 sequences; more than 30% are singletons. The source material was CD8+ T cells from cultured PBMCs, sampled from culture after CMV antigen stimulation. The receptor's source is a human donor in good health (CMV status not recorded). Some clones in this sample may be carry-over from other donors' samples. The chain uses TRBV6-2 or TRBV6-3 and TRBJ2-7, with 7 bases identical to TRBD2. The CDR3 coding sequence is TGTGCCAGCAGTTACTTTCTAGCGGATACCTACGAGCAGTACTTC. Translating gives CASSYFLADTYEQYF.